One T cell receptor (beta chain) is described in this entry. One end of the junction varies from germline; a read error may be responsible. This CDR3 has 16 amino acids. Germline CDR1 is MRHNA and CDR2 is SNTAGT. The record originates from a study of metastatic and nonmetastatic thyroid tumors. Patients had received no treatment of any kind before thyroid surgery. TCRdb re-called the PCR reads with MiXCR. The sample has around 25,000 clones, approximately 24% seen once; the top ten hold 6%. This receptor was obtained from a female donor with papillary thyroid cancer or a benign thyroid nodule (not recorded which). Some clones in this sample may be carry-over from other donors' samples. The rearrangement joins TRBV6-4 to TRBJ1-4; no firm D call. Sample: blood. The DNA for the CDR3 is TGTGCCAGCAGTTACTCTATGGCCCGGATTAATGAAAAACTGTTTTTT. It translates to CASSYSMARINEKLFF.